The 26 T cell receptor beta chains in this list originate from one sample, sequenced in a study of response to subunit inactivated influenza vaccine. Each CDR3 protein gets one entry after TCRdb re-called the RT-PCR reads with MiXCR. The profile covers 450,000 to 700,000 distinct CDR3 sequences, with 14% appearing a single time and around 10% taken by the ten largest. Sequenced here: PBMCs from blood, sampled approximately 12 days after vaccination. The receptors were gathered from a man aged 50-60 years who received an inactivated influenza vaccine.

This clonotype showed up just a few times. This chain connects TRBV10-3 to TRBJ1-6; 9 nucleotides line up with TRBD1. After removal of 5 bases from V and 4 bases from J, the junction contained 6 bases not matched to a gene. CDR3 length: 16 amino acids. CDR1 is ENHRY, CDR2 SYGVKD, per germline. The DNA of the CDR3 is TGTGCCATCAGTTGGGACAGGGTGGAATATAATTCACCCCTCCACTTT. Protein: CAISWDRVEYNSPLHF.

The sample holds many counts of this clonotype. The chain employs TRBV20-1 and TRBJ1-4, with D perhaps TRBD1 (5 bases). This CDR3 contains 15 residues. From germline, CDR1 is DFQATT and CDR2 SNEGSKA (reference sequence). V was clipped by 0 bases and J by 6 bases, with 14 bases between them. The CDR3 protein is CSARDFGQGDEKLFF. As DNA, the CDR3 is TGCAGTGCTAGAGATTTTGGTCAGGGAGATGAAAAACTGTTTTTT.

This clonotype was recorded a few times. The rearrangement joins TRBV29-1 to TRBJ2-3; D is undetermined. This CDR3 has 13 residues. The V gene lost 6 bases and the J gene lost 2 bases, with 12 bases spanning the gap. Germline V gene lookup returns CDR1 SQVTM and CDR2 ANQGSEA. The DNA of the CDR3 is TGCAGCGTAGACAAAGAGCACACAGATACGCAGTATTTT. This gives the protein CSVDKEHTDTQYF.

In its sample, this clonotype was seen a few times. For the CDR3, the DNA is TGTGCCAGCAGCTTACCTAATAACCAAATTCTACTCACAGATACGCAGTATTTT. Amino acids: CASSLPNNQILLTDTQYF. The rearrangement uses TRBV7-6 and TRBJ2-3; D gene ambiguous. The ends were cut back, 2 bases at V and 2 bases at J, with 20 bases in the middle. CDR3 length equals 18 residues. The V gene's germline CDR1 is SGHVS and CDR2 FNYEAQ.

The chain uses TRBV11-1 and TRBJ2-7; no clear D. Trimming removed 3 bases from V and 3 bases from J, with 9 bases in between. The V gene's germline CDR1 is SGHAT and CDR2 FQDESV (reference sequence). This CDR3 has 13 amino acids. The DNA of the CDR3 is TGTGCCAGCAGCTTCTTACAGCACTACGAGCAGTACTTC. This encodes CASSFLQHYEQYF.

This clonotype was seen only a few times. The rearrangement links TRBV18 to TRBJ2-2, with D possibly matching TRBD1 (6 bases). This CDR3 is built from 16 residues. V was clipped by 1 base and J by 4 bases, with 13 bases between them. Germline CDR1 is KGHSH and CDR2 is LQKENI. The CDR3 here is CASSPQAGTPTGELFF. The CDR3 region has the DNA TGTGCCAGCTCACCACAGGCCGGGACACCCACCGGGGAGCTGTTTTTT.

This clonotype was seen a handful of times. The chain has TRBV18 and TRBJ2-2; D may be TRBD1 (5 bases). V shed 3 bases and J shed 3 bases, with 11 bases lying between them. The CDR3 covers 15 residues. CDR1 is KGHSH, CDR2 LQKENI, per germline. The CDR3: CASSPNDRDTGELFF. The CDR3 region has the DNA TGTGCCAGCTCACCTAACGACAGAGACACCGGGGAGCTGTTTTTT.

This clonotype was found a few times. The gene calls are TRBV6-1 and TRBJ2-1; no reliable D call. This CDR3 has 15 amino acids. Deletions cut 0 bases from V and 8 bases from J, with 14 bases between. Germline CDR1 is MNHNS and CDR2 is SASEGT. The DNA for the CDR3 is TGTGCCAGCAGTGAAGCATACACGACTTATCATGAGCAGTTCTTC. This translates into CASSEAYTTYHEQFF.

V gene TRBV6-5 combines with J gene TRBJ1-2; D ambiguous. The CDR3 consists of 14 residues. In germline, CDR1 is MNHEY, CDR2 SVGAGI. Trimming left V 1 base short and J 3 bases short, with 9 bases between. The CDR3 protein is CASSYLAGDYGYTF. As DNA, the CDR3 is TGTGCCAGCAGTTACTTGGCTGGAGACTATGGCTACACCTTC.

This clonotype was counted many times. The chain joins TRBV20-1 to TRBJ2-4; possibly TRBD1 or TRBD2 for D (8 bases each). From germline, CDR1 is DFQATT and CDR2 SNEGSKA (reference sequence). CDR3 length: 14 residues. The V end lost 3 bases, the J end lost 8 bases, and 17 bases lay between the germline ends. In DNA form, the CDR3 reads TGCAGTGCTAGTAGTAGCGGGACAGGATACATTCAGTACTTC. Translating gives CSASSSGTGYIQYF.

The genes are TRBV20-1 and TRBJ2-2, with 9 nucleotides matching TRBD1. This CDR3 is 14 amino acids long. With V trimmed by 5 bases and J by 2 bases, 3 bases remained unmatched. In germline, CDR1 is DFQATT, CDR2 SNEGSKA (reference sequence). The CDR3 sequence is CSAPGQGNTGELFF. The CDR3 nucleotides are TGCAGTGCTCCGGGACAGGGTAACACCGGGGAGCTGTTTTTT.

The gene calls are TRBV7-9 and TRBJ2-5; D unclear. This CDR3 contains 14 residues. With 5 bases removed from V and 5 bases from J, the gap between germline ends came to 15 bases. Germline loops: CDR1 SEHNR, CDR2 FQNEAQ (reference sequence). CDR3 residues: CASSPPVGEETQYF. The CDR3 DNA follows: TGTGCCAGCAGCCCACCCGTTGGCGAGGAGACCCAGTACTTC.

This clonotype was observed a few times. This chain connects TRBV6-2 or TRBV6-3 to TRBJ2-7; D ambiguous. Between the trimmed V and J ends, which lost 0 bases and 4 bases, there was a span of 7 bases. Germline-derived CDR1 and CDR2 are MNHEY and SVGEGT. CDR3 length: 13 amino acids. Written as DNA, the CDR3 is TGTGCCAGCAGTTACTCGCTAGAATACGAGCAGTACTTC. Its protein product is CASSYSLEYEQYF.

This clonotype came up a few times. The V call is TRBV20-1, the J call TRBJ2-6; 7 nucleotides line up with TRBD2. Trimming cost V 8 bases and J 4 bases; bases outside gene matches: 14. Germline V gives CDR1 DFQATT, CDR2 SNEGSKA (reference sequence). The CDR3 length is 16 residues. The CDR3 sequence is CSPYRALGRGANVLTF. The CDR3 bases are TGCAGTCCATACCGGGCCCTCGGGAGGGGGGCCAACGTCCTGACTTTC.

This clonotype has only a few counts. As DNA, the CDR3 is TGTGCCAGCAGCTTAGGCAGGGGGATTAGGCGAGGAGATACGCAGTATTTT. It specifies CASSLGRGIRRGDTQYF. The V and J genes are TRBV11-2 and TRBJ2-3; 7 bases are shared with TRBD1. CDR3 length equals 17 residues. Trimming at V came to 1 base and at J to 5 bases, leaving 12 bases not matched to a gene. Germline assignment: CDR1 SGHAT and CDR2 FQNNGV.

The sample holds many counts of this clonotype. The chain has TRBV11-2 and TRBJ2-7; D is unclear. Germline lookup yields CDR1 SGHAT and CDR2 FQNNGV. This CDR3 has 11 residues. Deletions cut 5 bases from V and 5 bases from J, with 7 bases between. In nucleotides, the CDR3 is TGTGCCAGCAGCCCTTCCCACGAGCAGTACTTC. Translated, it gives CASSPSHEQYF.

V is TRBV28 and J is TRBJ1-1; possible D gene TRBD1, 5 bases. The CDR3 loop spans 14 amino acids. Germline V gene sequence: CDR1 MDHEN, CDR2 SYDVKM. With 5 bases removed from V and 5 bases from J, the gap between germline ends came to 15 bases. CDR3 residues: CASSPPQGGTEAFF. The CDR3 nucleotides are TGTGCCAGCAGTCCCCCCCAGGGAGGGACTGAAGCTTTCTTT.

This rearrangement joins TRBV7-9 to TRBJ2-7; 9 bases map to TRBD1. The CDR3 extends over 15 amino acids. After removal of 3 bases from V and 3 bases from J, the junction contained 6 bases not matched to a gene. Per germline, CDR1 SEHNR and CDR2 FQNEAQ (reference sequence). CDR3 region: CASSFGGGQGYEQYF. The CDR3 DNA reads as TGTGCCAGCAGCTTCGGAGGGGGACAGGGCTACGAGCAGTACTTC.

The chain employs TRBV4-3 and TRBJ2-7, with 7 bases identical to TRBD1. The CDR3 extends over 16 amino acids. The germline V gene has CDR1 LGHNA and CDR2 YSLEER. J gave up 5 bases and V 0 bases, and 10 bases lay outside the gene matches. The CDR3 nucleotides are TGCGCCAGCAGCCAAGATAGTATTAGGGGGCAACACGAGCAGTACTTC. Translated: CASSQDSIRGQHEQYF.

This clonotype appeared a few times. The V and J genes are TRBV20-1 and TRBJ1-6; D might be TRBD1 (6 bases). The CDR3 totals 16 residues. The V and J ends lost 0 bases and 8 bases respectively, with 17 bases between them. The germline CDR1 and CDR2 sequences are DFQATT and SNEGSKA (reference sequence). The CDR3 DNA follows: TGCAGTGCTAGAGAAGGTGGGGGGCTGATTGATTCACCCCTCCACTTT. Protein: CSAREGGGLIDSPLHF.

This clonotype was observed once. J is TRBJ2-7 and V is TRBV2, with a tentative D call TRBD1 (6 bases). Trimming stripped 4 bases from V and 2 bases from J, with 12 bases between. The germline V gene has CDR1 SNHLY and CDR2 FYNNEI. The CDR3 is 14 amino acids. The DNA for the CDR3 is TGTGCCAGCAGTGGAATTTGGGACACCTACGAGCAGTACTTC. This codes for CASSGIWDTYEQYF.

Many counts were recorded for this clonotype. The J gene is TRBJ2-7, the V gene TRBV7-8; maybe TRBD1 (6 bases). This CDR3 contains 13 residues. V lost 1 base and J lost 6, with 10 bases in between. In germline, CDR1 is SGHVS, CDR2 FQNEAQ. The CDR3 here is CASSLEAGAEQYF. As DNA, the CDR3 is TGTGCCAGCAGCTTAGAGGCAGGGGCCGAGCAGTACTTC.

The CDR3 is CSAYREWTGELFF. Written as DNA, the CDR3 is TGCAGCGCCTACCGGGAGTGGACCGGGGAGCTGTTTTTT. This rearrangement joins TRBV29-1 to TRBJ2-2; D might be TRBD2 (6 bases). The germline V and J ends were trimmed by 7 bases and 5 bases, with 14 bases remaining between them. The CDR3 spans 13 residues. Looked up from germline, CDR1 is SQVTM and CDR2 is ANQGSEA.

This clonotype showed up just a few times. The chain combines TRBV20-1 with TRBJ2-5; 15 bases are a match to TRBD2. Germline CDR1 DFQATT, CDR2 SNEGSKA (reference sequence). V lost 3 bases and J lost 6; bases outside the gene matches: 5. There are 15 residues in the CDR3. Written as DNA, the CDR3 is TGCAGTGCTAGGAGGGGACTAGCGGGAGGAAAGACCCAGTACTTC. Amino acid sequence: CSARRGLAGGKTQYF.

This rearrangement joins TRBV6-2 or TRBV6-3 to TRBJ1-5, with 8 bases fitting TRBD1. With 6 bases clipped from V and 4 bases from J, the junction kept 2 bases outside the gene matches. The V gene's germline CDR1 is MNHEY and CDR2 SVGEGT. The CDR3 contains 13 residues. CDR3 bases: TGTGCCAGCAGGGACAGGGATAATCAGCCCCAGCATTTT. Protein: CASRDRDNQPQHF.

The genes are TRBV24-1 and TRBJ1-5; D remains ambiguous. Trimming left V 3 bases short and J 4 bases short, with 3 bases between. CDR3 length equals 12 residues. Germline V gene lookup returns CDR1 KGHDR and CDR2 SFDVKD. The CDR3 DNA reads TGTGCCACCAGTGATCAGAATCAGCCCCAGCATTTT. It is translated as CATSDQNQPQHF.